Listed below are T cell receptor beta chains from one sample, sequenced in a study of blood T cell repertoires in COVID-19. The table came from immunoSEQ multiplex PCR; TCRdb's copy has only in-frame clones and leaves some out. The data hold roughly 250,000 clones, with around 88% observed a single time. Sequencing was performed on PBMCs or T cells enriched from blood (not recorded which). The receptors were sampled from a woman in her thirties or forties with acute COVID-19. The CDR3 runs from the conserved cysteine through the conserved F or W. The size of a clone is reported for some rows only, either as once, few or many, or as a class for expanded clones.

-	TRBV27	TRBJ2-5	CASGSGETQYF
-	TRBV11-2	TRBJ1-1	CASSSSGGSRTEAFF
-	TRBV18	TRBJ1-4	CASSQGVGEKLFF
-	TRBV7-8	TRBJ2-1	CASSSQPPTSDYNEQFF
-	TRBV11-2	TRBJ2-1	CASSLESGTDPYNEQFF
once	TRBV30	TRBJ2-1	CAWSRLAGEAGYNEQFF
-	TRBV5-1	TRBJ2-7	CASYHPGTGHEQYF
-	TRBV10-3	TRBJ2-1	CAISVSSLAGNNEQFF
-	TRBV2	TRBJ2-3	CASRSLSGLAGGSDTQYF
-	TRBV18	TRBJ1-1	CASSPQTGENTEAFF
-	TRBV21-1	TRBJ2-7	CASRSRGFMPDYEQYF
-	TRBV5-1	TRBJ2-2	CASSLGLAGVSGELFF
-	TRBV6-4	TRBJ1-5	CASSPLLTGTDYSNQPQHF
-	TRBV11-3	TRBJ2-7	CASSRLTGGDYEQYF
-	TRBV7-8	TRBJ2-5	CASSLVRGETQYF
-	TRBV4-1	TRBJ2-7	CASSEPGLAGGSYEQYF
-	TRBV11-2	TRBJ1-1	CASSPSLGAGTEAFF
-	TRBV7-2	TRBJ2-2	CASSLEASGNLNTGELFF
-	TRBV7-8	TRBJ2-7	CASSLRASLSYEQYF
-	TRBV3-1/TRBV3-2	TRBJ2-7	CASSPHGSGYEQYF
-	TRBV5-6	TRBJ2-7	CASSLIPSGGFYEQYF
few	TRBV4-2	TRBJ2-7	CASSQDEGRENSYEQYF
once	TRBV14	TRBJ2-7	CASSQDTSGRDYEQYF
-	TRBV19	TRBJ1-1	CASSIRGGGTEAFF
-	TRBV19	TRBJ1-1	CASSIVQGATEAFF
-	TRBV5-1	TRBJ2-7	CASSFQGNYEQYF
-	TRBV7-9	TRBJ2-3	CASSRDREVDTQYF
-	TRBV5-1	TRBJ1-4	CASSLQGREKLFF
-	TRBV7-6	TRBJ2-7	CASSSLGGFSGRAYEQYF